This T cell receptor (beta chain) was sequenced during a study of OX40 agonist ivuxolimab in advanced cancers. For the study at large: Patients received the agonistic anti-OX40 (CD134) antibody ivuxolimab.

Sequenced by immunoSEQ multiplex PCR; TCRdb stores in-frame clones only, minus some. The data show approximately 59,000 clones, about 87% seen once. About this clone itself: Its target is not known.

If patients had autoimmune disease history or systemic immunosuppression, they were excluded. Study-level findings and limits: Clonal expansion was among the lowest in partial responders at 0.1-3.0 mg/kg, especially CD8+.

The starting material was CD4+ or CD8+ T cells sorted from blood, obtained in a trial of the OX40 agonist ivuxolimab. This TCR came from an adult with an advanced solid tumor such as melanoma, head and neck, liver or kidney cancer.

Here the CDR3 DNA reads TGTGCCACCAGCTGGGGACGGATGAACACTGAAGCTTTCTTT. Its protein is CATSWGRMNTEAFF. The rearrangement uses TRBV15 and TRBJ1-1, with D perhaps TRBD1 (5 bases). This CDR3 has 14 residues. CDR1 and CDR2 (germline): LNHNV, YYDKDF (reference sequence). V lost 5 bases and J 0 bases, leaving 10 bases between the germline ends.